These 3 T cell receptor beta chains originate from one sample sequenced in a study of blood T cell repertoires in COVID-19. Data came from immunoSEQ multiplex PCR; TCRdb stores just in-frame clones and leaves some out. The sample carries about 82,000 clones, around 80% recorded once. The sample consisted of peripheral blood. The origin of the receptors is a woman aged 40 to 50 with active or convalescent COVID-19.

The CDR3 bases are TGTGCCAGCAGTGAGCGTGGAGGCTCTGGAAACACCATATATTTT. Translating it yields CASSERGGSGNTIYF. The chain employs TRBV2 and TRBJ1-3; no clear D gene. V lost 3 bases, J lost 0 bases, and 9 bases lay in between. The CDR3 sequence is 15 residues long. Germline assignment: CDR1 SNHLY and CDR2 FYNNEI.

The rearrangement uses TRBV7-3 and TRBJ2-1, with D tentatively TRBD1 (5 bases). This CDR3 has 15 residues. Germline assignment: CDR1 SGHTA and CDR2 FQGTGA. V lost 5 bases and J lost 1, with 12 bases in between. CDR3 sequence (DNA): TGTGCCAGCAGCCTAATTGGGGCTTCCTACAATGAGCAGTTCTTC. Protein product: CASSLIGASYNEQFF.

The chain recombines TRBV24-1 with TRBJ2-3; D not certain. The CDR3 has 14 residues. CDR1 KGHDR and CDR2 SFDVKD come from the germline V gene. Trimming took 2 bases from V and 5 from J, leaving 10 bases between them. CDR3 amino acids: CATSDYRAQDTQYF. The CDR3 DNA reads as TGTGCCACCAGTGATTACAGAGCACAAGATACGCAGTATTTT.